Included here is one TCR beta chain sequence, with context. Sequencing was performed with immunoSEQ multiplex PCR; in TCRdb, only in-frame clones are kept and a portion is missing. The sample has tens of thousands of clones; about 92% are singletons. This entry belongs to a study of T cell changes during pregnancy in multiple sclerosis. V lost 5 bases and J lost 4; bases outside the gene matches: 9. Germline V gene sequence: CDR1 SEHNR, CDR2 FQNEAQ (reference sequence). The CDR3 sequence is 15 residues long. V is TRBV7-9 and J is TRBJ2-5; 8 bases fit TRBD1. This TCR came from a female donor with multiple sclerosis, enrolled in a pregnancy study. The sequencing used peripheral blood, collected after pregnancy. The DNA of the CDR3 is TGTGCCAGCAGCCCAAAGACAGGGGTTGGAGAGACCCAGTACTTC. It yields the protein CASSPKTGVGETQYF.